This T cell receptor beta chain derives from a study of early T cells in non-severe SARS-CoV-2 infection. Study at large: Bulk RNA taken from unsorted whole blood was sequenced, leaving chains unpaired.

Findings and caveats of the study: Lookups in VDJdb leaned toward anti-spike CD8 responses and missed private and CD4 specificities.

This clonotype was seen more than once but under ten times. Its antigen is unknown. Separate cDNA molecules each had unique molecular identifiers attached to them. Each CDR3 protein gets one entry after TCRdb re-called the 5' RACE reads with MiXCR. The sample carries tens of thousands of distinct CDR3 sequences, more than 4.5% recorded once. Trimming took off 5 bases at V and 3 bases at J, with 8 bases between the two ends. The CDR3 spans 13 residues. Germline assignment: CDR1 SEHNR and CDR2 FQNEAQ (reference sequence). Sequencing input: whole blood. The sequence came from an adult who was a healthcare worker with PCR-confirmed SARS-CoV-2 infection or an uninfected control (not recorded which). V is TRBV7-9 and J is TRBJ1-3; D gene ambiguous. CDR3 nucleotides: TGTGCCAGCAGCCGAGACGTTGGAAACACCATATATTTT. This sequence encodes CASSRDVGNTIYF.